Listed below are T cell receptor beta chains from one sample, sequenced in a study of cytomegalovirus exposure and HLA in healthy donors. Sequencing used immunoSEQ multiplex PCR; TCRdb keeps in-frame clones, though not all of them. The table shows approximately 280,000 clones, with roughly 90% occurring only once. Sequencing input: PBMCs. The source is a woman between 18 and 30 years old in good health and CMV-seronegative. Both conserved end residues are part of each CDR3. The order of the fields is D gene, clone size, V gene, J gene, CDR3 DNA, CDR3 protein. D genes are given only for firm matches. The size entry is marked missing in some rows and otherwise reads once, few, many or a size class.

.	.	TRBV9	TRBJ2-7	TGTGCCAGCACTCCAGGAGGGGAAGGTGCCTACGAGCAGTACTTC	CASTPGGEGAYEQYF
.	.	TRBV7-3	TRBJ2-6	TGTGCCAGCAGCTCCGGACAAGGTGGGGCCAACGTCCTGACTTTC	CASSSGQGGANVLTF
.	.	TRBV15	TRBJ1-1	TGTGCCACCAGCAGAGTTCTGCAGGACACTGAAGCTTTCTTT	CATSRVLQDTEAFF
TRBD1	once	TRBV5-1	TRBJ2-3	TGCGCCAGCAGCCAGGGACAGACAGATACGCAGTATTTT	CASSQGQTDTQYF
.	.	TRBV7-9	TRBJ1-2	TGTGCCAGCAGCCGCACGGGGGGCTTTGACTATGGCTACACCTTC	CASSRTGGFDYGYTF
.	.	TRBV6-5	TRBJ1-1	TGTGCCAGCAGTTACTCGCCGGAGAACATGAACACTGAAGCTTTCTTT	CASSYSPENMNTEAFF
.	.	TRBV30	TRBJ1-1	TGTGCCTGGACCCGGGGGGGCGCGGAAGCTTTCTTT	CAWTRGGAEAFF
.	.	TRBV10-3	TRBJ2-7	TGTGCCATCAGGGTCTGGCGGGACAGCAAGCAGTACGAGCAGTACTTC	CAIRVWRDSKQYEQYF
TRBD2	.	TRBV7-7	TRBJ2-3	TGTGCCAGCAGCAAGGGACTAGCGGGGCCCACAGATACGCAGTATTTT	CASSKGLAGPTDTQYF
TRBD1	.	TRBV6-6	TRBJ1-2	TGTGCCAGCAGTTACCCAGACAGGGGGGGCTACACCTTC	CASSYPDRGGYTF
TRBD2	.	TRBV11-2	TRBJ2-3	TGTGCCAGCAGCTTACTGGGTTTGCGGGGGAACACAGATACGCAGTATTTT	CASSLLGLRGNTDTQYF
.	.	TRBV29-1	TRBJ2-7	TGCAGCGTTGATGAGGGACACAGTCCTGTCGAGCAGTACTTC	CSVDEGHSPVEQYF
.	.	TRBV7-9	TRBJ1-6	TGTGCCAGCAGCTTAGTGGGGACAAAAGAGTCCTATAATTCACCCCTCCACTTT	CASSLVGTKESYNSPLHF
.	.	TRBV4-1	TRBJ2-5	TGCGCCAGCAGCCCCCCCGGGGGGCCCCTCCCGACCCAGTACTTC	CASSPPGGPLPTQYF
.	.	TRBV27	TRBJ1-1	TGTGCCAGCAGTTTATCTACAGGGAGAACTGAAGCTTTCTTT	CASSLSTGRTEAFF
TRBD2	once	TRBV2	TRBJ2-3	TGTGCCAGCACCTTAGCGGGGGGGCAGGGCACAGATACGCAGTATTTT	CASTLAGGQGTDTQYF
TRBD1	few	TRBV29-1	TRBJ2-5	TGCAGCGTCGCCACAGGGGGCGGAGAGACCCAGTACTTC	CSVATGGGETQYF
TRBD1	.	TRBV4-1	TRBJ1-2	TGCGCCAGCAGCCAAGGACAGGGTGGGGGCTATGGCTACACCTTC	CASSQGQGGGYGYTF
.	.	TRBV2	TRBJ1-2	TGTGCCAGCAGTGAAGGGGGTTGGTGGGGGGGCGGCTATGGCTACACCTTC	CASSEGGWWGGGYGYTF
.	.	TRBV4-1	TRBJ1-1	TGCGCCAGCAGCCAAGGGCAGGGCACTGAAGCTTTCTTT	CASSQGQGTEAFF